This T cell receptor beta chain derives from a study of blood T cell repertoires in COVID-19. Study details: Sources were T cells, B-cell-depleted T cells, or PBMCs; the material itself was cDNA or gDNA.

In germline, CDR1 is SGHRS, CDR2 YFSETQ. J was trimmed by 3 bases and V by 3 bases; bases with no gene match: 6. The CDR3 is made up of 14 amino acids. The participants were between about 18 and 95 years old and came from under 25 US areas. TCRdb's copy holds only in-frame clones and misses some; the assay was immunoSEQ multiplex PCR. The table includes some 300,000 clones, nearly 90% detected once. J is TRBJ2-7 and V is TRBV5-1; 7 bases fit TRBD1. The TCR was taken from a woman under 40 who had recovered from COVID-19. Sequencing input: PBMCs or T cells enriched from blood (not recorded which). The CDR3 loop reads CASSWGTDSYEQYF. The CDR3 coding sequence is TGCGCCAGCAGCTGGGGGACAGACAGCTACGAGCAGTACTTC. The variable domain in full, completed from reference TRBV5-1 and TRBJ2-7, reads KAGVTQTPRYLIKTRGQQVTLSCSPISGHRSVSWYQQTPGQGLQFLFEYFSETQRNKGNFPGRFSGRQFSNSRSEMNVSTLELGDSALYLCASSWGTDSYEQYFGPGTRLTVT.